One sample yielded the 26 T cell receptor beta chains listed below, sequenced in a study of blood T cell repertoires in COVID-19. TCRdb keeps only in-frame clones here, not all; method: immunoSEQ multiplex PCR. This table holds approximately 230,000 clones, 70% to 85% found once. The sequencing sample was made of peripheral blood. The receptors originated from a woman aged 80 or older with active or convalescent COVID-19.

This rearrangement joins TRBV3-1 (or the pseudogene TRBV3-2) to TRBJ1-2; unclear D gene. In germline, CDR1 is LGHDT, CDR2 YNNKEL (reference sequence). This CDR3 is 12 amino acids long. V lost 4 bases, J lost 5 bases, and 8 bases lay in between. CDR3 in DNA: TGTGCCAGCAGCCCGGAGGGATATGGCTACACCTTC. Protein product: CASSPEGYGYTF.

V gene TRBV18 combines with J gene TRBJ2-2; D uncertain. The V gene's germline CDR1 is KGHSH and CDR2 LQKENI. This CDR3 comprises 14 residues. The germline V and J ends were trimmed by 3 bases and 5 bases, with 10 bases remaining between them. The CDR3 here is CASSPPHTTGELFF. The CDR3 nucleotides read TGTGCCAGCTCACCGCCCCATACTACCGGGGAGCTGTTTTTT.

V usage is TRBV5-1 and J usage is TRBJ2-2, with a tentative D call TRBD1 (6 bases). V was cut by 6 bases and J by 5 bases, with 14 bases left in between. The CDR3 loop spans 14 amino acids. Looked up from germline, CDR1 is SGHRS and CDR2 is YFSETQ. CDR3 coding DNA: TGCGCCAGCACACCCAGAACAGGGACCGGGGAGCTGTTTTTT. It specifies CASTPRTGTGELFF.

The chain joins TRBV2 to TRBJ1-5; 7 bases map to TRBD1. The CDR3 loop spans 15 amino acids. CDR1 is SNHLY, CDR2 FYNNEI, per germline. J was trimmed by 0 bases and V by 8 bases; bases with no gene match: 7. CDR3 DNA sequence: TGTGCCAGCGTCCGGGACAGCAATAGCAATCAGCCCCAGCATTTT. This translates into CASVRDSNSNQPQHF.

The chain uses TRBV9 and TRBJ1-2, with 10 bases that match TRBD1. With V trimmed by 2 bases and J by 4 bases, 5 bases remained unmatched. The CDR3 contains 15 residues. Germline V gene data show CDR1 as SGDLS and CDR2 as YYNGEE. The CDR3 bases are TGTGCCAGCAGCGTGGGGACAGGGGTGAGCTATGGCTACACCTTC. It encodes CASSVGTGVSYGYTF.

The chain uses TRBV6-2 or TRBV6-3 and TRBJ1-3; D not certain. V lost 2 bases, J lost 4 bases, and 15 bases lay in between. There are 16 residues in the CDR3. Per germline, CDR1 MNHEY and CDR2 SVGEGT. The CDR3 nucleotides are TGTGCCAGCAGTTACGCGGTCCGGGGTGGAGGAAACACCATATATTTT. This encodes CASSYAVRGGGNTIYF.

The CDR3 loop is CASSSQNGEAFF. In DNA form, the CDR3 reads TGTGCCAGCAGTTCTCAGAATGGCGAAGCTTTCTTT. The genes are TRBV27 and TRBJ1-1; no reliable D call. This CDR3 spans 12 amino acids. The germline V and J ends were trimmed by 4 bases and 8 bases, with 11 bases remaining between them. Germline CDR1 is MNHEY and CDR2 is SMNVEV (reference sequence).

The V call is TRBV29-1, the J call TRBJ2-2, with TRBD1 identical over 7 bases. Germline V gene lookup returns CDR1 SQVTM and CDR2 ANQGSEA. The CDR3 has 14 residues. The ends lost 6 bases at V and 6 bases at J; junction bases unmatched: 10. DNA for the CDR3: TGCAGCGTGGGCGAGACAGGGAGCCCCGGGGAGCTGTTTTTT. This encodes CSVGETGSPGELFF.

CDR3 sequence: CAWSLVRETQYF. As DNA, the CDR3 is TGTGCCTGGAGTCTAGTTAGAGAGACCCAGTACTTC. V gene TRBV30 combines with J gene TRBJ2-5, with unresolved D. This CDR3 contains 12 residues. Trimming took 2 bases from V and 4 from J, leaving 8 bases between them. Germline CDR1 reads GTSNPN; CDR2 reads SVGIG (reference sequence). Using reference TRBV30 and TRBJ2-5 for the parts outside the CDR3, the full variable domain is SQTIHQWPATLVQPVGSPLSLECTVEGTSNPNLYWYRQAAGRGLQLLFYSVGIGQISSEVPQNLSASRPQDRQFILSSKKLLLSDSGFYLCAWSLVRETQYFGPGTRLLVL.

This clone was counted once. This chain uses TRBV11-2 with TRBJ2-5; 12 nucleotides match TRBD2. Germline CDR1 and CDR2: SGHAT and FQNNGV. Trimming took 4 bases from V and 4 from J; bases not matched to a gene: 4. The CDR3 is 15 amino acids. CDR3 loop: CASSWTSGVVETQYF. Written as DNA, the CDR3 is TGTGCCAGCAGCTGGACTAGCGGGGTTGTAGAGACCCAGTACTTC. The whole variable domain, filled in from reference TRBV11-2 and TRBJ2-5, reads EAGVAQSPRYKIIEKRQSVAFWCNPISGHATLYWYQQILGQGPKLLIQFQNNGVVDDSQLPKDRFSAERLKGVDSTLKIQPAKLEDSAVYLCASSWTSGVVETQYFGPGTRLLVL.

A remark on this clone: One junction end disagrees with the germline gene, perhaps due to a read error. The chain carries TRBV2 and TRBJ1-3; 10 bases align to TRBD1. The length of the CDR3 is 11 residues. CDR1 and CDR2 (germline): SNHLY, FYNNEI. The CDR3 DNA sequence: TGTGCCAGCAGGGGGACAGGGGAGTTGAATTTT. Translating gives CASRGTGELNF.

This clone was recorded a few times. V and J are TRBV6-5 and TRBJ2-7; weak D call: TRBD1 (6 bases). This CDR3 is 14 amino acids long. Trimming took off 5 bases at V and 5 bases at J, with 16 bases between the two ends. Germline assignment: CDR1 MNHEY and CDR2 SVGAGI. The CDR3 region is CASSPDRSADEQYF. CDR3 sequence (DNA): TGTGCCAGCAGTCCTGACAGGTCCGCCGACGAGCAGTACTTC.

This chain links TRBV19 with TRBJ1-1; D gene ambiguous. The germline gives CDR1 LNHDA, CDR2 SQIVND (reference sequence). V lost 3 bases to trimming and J lost 8 bases, with 13 bases between them. CDR3 length: 13 residues. The CDR3 reads CASSMGLRREAFF. CDR3 DNA sequence: TGTGCCAGTAGTATGGGTCTGAGGCGGGAAGCTTTCTTT.

This chain joins TRBV6-5 and TRBJ2-7; TRBD1 matches at 12 bases. The germline V gene encodes CDR1 MNHEY and CDR2 SVGAGI. Germline trimming cut 10 bases from V and 7 bases from J; bases unmatched to any gene: 14. The CDR3 covers 15 residues. CDR3 loop: CATTMTGTGGREQYF. As DNA, the CDR3 is TGTGCCACCACGATGACCGGGACAGGGGGCAGGGAGCAGTACTTC.

V is TRBV11-2 and J is TRBJ1-2; a weak D match, TRBD1 (6 bases). Per germline, CDR1 SGHAT and CDR2 FQNNGV. This CDR3 has 14 amino acids. V lost 3 bases, J lost 8 bases, and 16 bases lay in between. As DNA, the CDR3 is TGTGCCAGCAGCTTTACGCGGGGGGCGACGGGCTACACCTTC. The encoded protein is CASSFTRGATGYTF.

This clone has just one count. The V gene is TRBV19, the J gene TRBJ1-1; the D gene is possibly TRBD1 (6 bases). Germline values: CDR1 LNHDA, CDR2 SQIVND (reference sequence). V lost 6 bases and J 1 base, leaving 12 bases between the germline ends. The CDR3 runs 14 residues. The CDR3 region has the DNA TGTGCCAGTAGCCTTAAGACAGGGAACACTGAAGCTTTCTTT. Translating it yields CASSLKTGNTEAFF.

The chain is built from TRBV2 and TRBJ1-5, with a possible D match to TRBD1 (5 bases). Germline CDR1 reads SNHLY; CDR2 reads FYNNEI. The CDR3 consists of 14 residues. V lost 4 bases to trimming and J lost 1 base, with 8 bases between them. Here the CDR3 DNA reads TGTGCCAGCAGTGGACAGTGGAGCAATCAGCCCCAGCATTTT. Its protein is CASSGQWSNQPQHF.

The rearrangement links TRBV7-9 to TRBJ1-4, with a tentative D call TRBD1 (6 bases). Trimming stripped 5 bases from V and 4 bases from J, with 20 bases between. The CDR3 sequence is 17 residues long. Germline V gives CDR1 SEHNR, CDR2 FQNEAQ (reference sequence). The CDR3 reads CASSNIIGGAVNEKLFF. In nucleotides, the CDR3 is TGTGCCAGCAGCAACATTATTGGGGGGGCAGTTAATGAAAAACTGTTTTTT.

The chain combines TRBV5-1 with TRBJ2-5; 8 bases line up with TRBD1. Germline CDR1 and CDR2: SGHRS and YFSETQ. The CDR3 totals 14 residues. V lost 3 bases, J lost 5 bases, and 6 bases stayed unmatched. CDR3 sequence reads: CASSSDRAVETQYF. CDR3 in DNA: TGCGCCAGCAGCTCGGACAGGGCAGTCGAGACCCAGTACTTC.

The chain uses TRBV11-2 and TRBJ1-6; 9 bases fit TRBD1. This CDR3 contains 16 residues. Trimming cost V 3 bases and J 10 bases; bases outside gene matches: 10. The germline V gene has CDR1 SGHAT and CDR2 FQNNGV. DNA for the CDR3: TGTGCCAGCAGCTTGGCGTTGGGACAGGGTTGGTCACCCCTCCACTTT. Its protein is CASSLALGQGWSPLHF. Full variable domain (outside the CDR3, taken from reference TRBV11-2 and TRBJ1-6): EAGVAQSPRYKIIEKRQSVAFWCNPISGHATLYWYQQILGQGPKLLIQFQNNGVVDDSQLPKDRFSAERLKGVDSTLKIQPAKLEDSAVYLCASSLALGQGWSPLHFGNGTRLTVT.

This clone has more than one count but fewer than ten. The CDR3 region has the DNA TGTGCCAGCAGGGAGAATCCTCAGGGTTACAATGAGCAGTTCTTC. Amino acid sequence: CASRENPQGYNEQFF. The rearrangement links TRBV2 to TRBJ2-1; TRBD1 is a possible D gene (5 bases). Per germline, CDR1 SNHLY and CDR2 FYNNEI. V lost 6 bases to trimming and J lost 4 bases, with 16 bases between them. The CDR3 spans 15 residues. Combining the CDR3 with reference TRBV2 and TRBJ2-1 gives the whole variable domain EPEVTQTPSHQVTQMGQEVILRCVPISNHLYFYWYRQILGQKVEFLVSFYNNEISEKSEIFDDQFSVERPDGSNFTLKIRSTKLEDSAMYFCASRENPQGYNEQFFGPGTRLTVL.

The J gene is TRBJ2-7, the V gene TRBV15, with 9 nucleotides matching TRBD1. This CDR3 has 15 amino acids. Germline V gives CDR1 LNHNV, CDR2 YYDKDF (reference sequence). With 1 base clipped from V and 3 bases from J, the junction kept 4 bases outside the gene matches. The CDR3 spells CATSRGGQGSYEQYF. The CDR3 coding sequence is TGTGCCACCAGCAGAGGGGGACAGGGTAGCTACGAGCAGTACTTC.

This clone turned up a few times. The V call is TRBV5-1, the J call TRBJ1-2; 7 bases fit TRBD1. Germline V CDR1 and CDR2: SGHRS, YFSETQ. Trimming removed 5 bases from V and 5 bases from J; junction bases left unmatched: 6. The CDR3 is 13 residues long. The CDR3 is CASRPGTAYGYTF. CDR3 sequence (DNA): TGCGCCAGCAGACCTGGGACAGCGTATGGCTACACCTTC.

V usage is TRBV12-3 or TRBV12-4 and J usage is TRBJ1-5, with D uncertain. Trimming shortened V by 2 bases and J by 7 bases, and 9 bases separated the two germline ends. This CDR3 contains 13 residues. CDR3 nucleotide sequence: TGTGCCAGCAGTTTATTGGCGGGGCAGCCCCAGCATTTT. Translation: CASSLLAGQPQHF.

V is TRBV19 and J is TRBJ1-2; 8 bases agree with TRBD1. The CDR3 covers 15 residues. With V trimmed by 5 bases and J by 3 bases, 8 bases remained unmatched. From germline, CDR1 is LNHDA and CDR2 SQIVND (reference sequence). The CDR3 here is CASSPDRGAYYGYTF. The CDR3 DNA follows: TGTGCCAGTAGTCCTGACAGGGGAGCTTACTATGGCTACACCTTC. Full variable domain (missing parts from reference TRBV19 and TRBJ1-2): DGGITQSPKYLFRKEGQNVTLSCEQNLNHDAMYWYRQDPGQGLRLIYYSQIVNDFQKGDIAEGYSVSREKKESFPLTVTSAQKNPTAFYLCASSPDRGAYYGYTFGSGTRLTVV.

Regarding this clone: The same CDR3 is also encoded by other DNA sequences in this sample. This sequence joins TRBV5-1 and TRBJ1-2, with TRBD1 as a possible D gene (6 bases). CDR1 is SGHRS and CDR2 is YFSETQ in the germline V gene. V was cut by 0 bases and J by 3 bases, with 6 bases left in between. The CDR3 is 13 residues long. CDR3 in DNA: TGCGCCAGCAGCTTGGACAGGGACTATGGCTACACCTTC. This translates into CASSLDRDYGYTF. The full variable domain, with the rest looked up from reference TRBV5-1 and TRBJ1-2, is KAGVTQTPRYLIKTRGQQVTLSCSPISGHRSVSWYQQTPGQGLQFLFEYFSETQRNKGNFPGRFSGRQFSNSRSEMNVSTLELGDSALYLCASSLDRDYGYTFGSGTRLTVV.